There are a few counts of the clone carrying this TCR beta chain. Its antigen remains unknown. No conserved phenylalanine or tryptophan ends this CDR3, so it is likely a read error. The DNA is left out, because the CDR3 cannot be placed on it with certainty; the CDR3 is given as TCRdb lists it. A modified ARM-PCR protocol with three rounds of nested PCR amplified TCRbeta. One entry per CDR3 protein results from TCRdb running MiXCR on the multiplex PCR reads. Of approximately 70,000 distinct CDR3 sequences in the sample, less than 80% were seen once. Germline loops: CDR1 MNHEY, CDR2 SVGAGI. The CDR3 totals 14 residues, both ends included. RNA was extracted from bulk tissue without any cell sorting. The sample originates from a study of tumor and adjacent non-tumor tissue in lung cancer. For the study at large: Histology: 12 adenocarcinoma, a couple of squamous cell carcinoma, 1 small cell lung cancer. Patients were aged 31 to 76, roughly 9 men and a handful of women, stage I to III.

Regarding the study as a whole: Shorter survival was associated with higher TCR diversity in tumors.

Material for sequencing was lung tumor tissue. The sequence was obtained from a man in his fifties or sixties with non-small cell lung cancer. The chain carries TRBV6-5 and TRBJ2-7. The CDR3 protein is CASSYLSSSYEQYL.